This T cell receptor beta chain stems from a study of Ad26.COV2.S vaccination and SARS-CoV-2 variants. Trimming left V 7 bases short and J 0 bases short, with 12 bases between. Germline loops: CDR1 MDHEN, CDR2 SYDVKM. CDR3 size: 15 residues. Libraries were prepared by immunoSEQ multiplex PCR; TCRdb keeps only in-frame clonotypes and omits some of them. This table has over 400,000 clones, nearly 90% appearing once. Specified treatment: some 20 received Ad26.COV2.S at low or high dose, single or two shots; roughly five received placebo; per-sample allocation not given. Specimens were obtained on day 63 following the first vaccine or placebo injection. It was an adult aged 18-55 years in Boston who was the donor. This vaccine is an Ad26 vector that expresses the Wuhan-strain SARS-CoV-2 spike. Study outcomes and limitations: Compared with placebo recipients, vaccine recipients had higher spike-specific TCR breadth. Once vaccination had occurred, spike-specific CD8+ and CD4+ T cell responses reportedly showed substantial breadth.

A word on this clone: Its specificity is not known.

This TCR came from a person aged 18-65 years who received the Ad26.COV2.S COVID-19 vaccine or a placebo. The material was peripheral blood, obtained in a trial of Ad26.COV2.S vaccine versus placebo. V gene TRBV28 combines with J gene TRBJ2-2; D possibly corresponds to TRBD1 (5 bases). DNA of the CDR3: TGTGCCAGCATTACTTCGGACACGAACACCGGGGAGCTGTTTTTT. Protein: CASITSDTNTGELFF.